This T cell receptor beta chain was captured in a study of T-cell memory formation after mild COVID-19. TCRdb re-derived calls from the 5' RACE reads in MiXCR, one entry per CDR3 protein. The top ten clones hold 7.5% to 9.5% of a sample with hundreds of thousands of distinct CDR3 sequences, around 20% of them seen once. Looked up from germline, CDR1 is SEHNR and CDR2 is FQNEAQ (reference sequence). With 6 bases clipped from V and 2 bases from J, the junction kept 5 bases outside the gene matches. The CDR3 loop spans 14 amino acids. This clonotype was observed once. Specimen: PBMCs or a T cell subset sorted from them (not recorded which). The TCR was taken from an adult woman who had mild COVID-19 (a few samples of this study predate the infection). Cell type and time point are not known. The chain joins TRBV7-9 to TRBJ2-7, with 9 nucleotides matching TRBD1. The CDR3 loop is CASSHRGPTYEQYF. CDR3 coding DNA: TGTGCCAGCAGTCACAGGGGGCCCACCTACGAGCAGTACTTC.